The 5 T cell receptor beta chains in this list originate from one sample, sequenced in a study of blood T cell repertoires in COVID-19. Only in-frame clones appear in the TCRdb table, and some are missing; sequencing was by immunoSEQ multiplex PCR. The table lists a few hundred thousand clones, 80% to 90% of them singletons. The specimen was PBMCs or T cells enriched from blood (not recorded which). The receptors were sampled from a man aged 35-49 years who had recovered from COVID-19.

Here the CDR3 reads CASSQVASGRADENIQYF. CDR3 nucleotide sequence: TGTGCCAGCAGCCAAGTAGCTAGCGGGAGGGCCGATGAGAACATTCAGTACTTC. This chain connects TRBV4-2 to TRBJ2-4; 12 bases align to TRBD2. CDR1 and CDR2 from the germline V gene are LGHNA and YNFKEQ. The CDR3 length is 18 residues. Germline trimming cut 1 base from V and 7 bases from J; bases unmatched to any gene: 11.

V gene TRBV4-3 combines with J gene TRBJ1-5; D is perhaps TRBD1 (5 bases). This CDR3 is built from 18 residues. Trimming left V 2 bases short and J 2 bases short, with 19 bases between. Germline V gives CDR1 LGHNA, CDR2 YSLEER. CDR3 nucleotides: TGCGCCAGCAGCCAAAATTTTGTCGTCAGGGAGGGCAATCAGCCCCAGCATTTT. Protein sequence: CASSQNFVVREGNQPQHF.

This sequence joins TRBV6-4 and TRBJ1-5; 7 bases agree with TRBD1. The germline V gene has CDR1 MRHNA and CDR2 SNTAGT. The CDR3 spans 15 residues. J gave up 0 bases and V 6 bases, and 5 bases lay outside the gene matches. CDR3 nucleotides: TGTGCCAGCAGCGCCACAGGGGATAGCAATCAGCCCCAGCATTTT. Residues: CASSATGDSNQPQHF.

In this sample, this clone turned up a few times. V is TRBV25-1 and J is TRBJ1-2, with TRBD1 matching 7 bases. The CDR3 consists of 15 residues. Germline V gene sequence: CDR1 MGHDK, CDR2 SYGVNS. V shed 5 bases and J 3 bases; nucleotides not matched to a gene: 9. CDR3 residues: CASSLPGTEDYGYTF. In DNA, the CDR3 is TGTGCCAGCAGTCTACCTGGGACAGAGGACTATGGCTACACCTTC.

The chain uses TRBV7-2 and TRBJ1-2; TRBD1 matches 7 bases. The CDR3 runs to 14 residues. The V and J ends lost 7 bases and 0 bases, in that order; junction bases with no gene match: 5. Germline V gene lookup returns CDR1 SGHTA and CDR2 FQGNSA. The CDR3 bases are TGTGCCAGCACGATAGACAGGGCTAACTATGGCTACACCTTC. This encodes CASTIDRANYGYTF.